Listed here are 17 T cell receptor beta chains from one sample, sequenced in a study of T-cell reconstitution after alpha-beta-depleted transplantation in children. Preparation of the TCRbeta library involved a method that used unique molecular identifiers. MiXCR was run by TCRdb on the PCR reads, yielding one entry per CDR3 protein. Among roughly 200,000 distinct CDR3 sequences listed, about 6.8% were seen once. The sample was PBMCs from the stem cell graft donor, taken from the stem cell graft. These receptors were taken from a human donor who donated a stem cell graft to a child with Wiskott-Aldrich syndrome.

This clonotype was seen more than once but under ten times. The chain combines TRBV30 with TRBJ1-1; D gene uncertain. CDR3 length equals 14 residues. The germline gives CDR1 GTSNPN, CDR2 SVGIG (reference sequence). V dropped 1 base and J dropped 6 bases, with 15 bases sitting between them. The chain's CDR3 is CAWSGLLASAEAFF. Written as DNA, the CDR3 is TGTGCCTGGAGTGGATTATTGGCAAGCGCTGAAGCTTTCTTT.

This chain links TRBV18 with TRBJ1-1; D is unclear. Trimming shortened V by 3 bases and J by 0 bases, and 14 bases separated the two germline ends. CDR3 size: 16 residues. Germline CDR1 and CDR2: KGHSH and LQKENI. In DNA form, the CDR3 reads TGTGCCAGCTCACCGGAGGTCTTCCGCATGAACACTGAAGCTTTCTTT. Amino acid sequence: CASSPEVFRMNTEAFF.

Only a few counts were recorded for this clonotype. An end of the junction differs from the germline gene, which may be a read error. The chain is built from TRBV20-1 and TRBJ2-1, with a possible D match to TRBD2 (7 bases). The CDR3 runs to 16 residues. The germline V gene encodes CDR1 DFQATT and CDR2 SNEGSKA (reference sequence). CDR3 coding DNA: TGCTGTGCTAGAGAGGGGGGGGATTACTCCTACAATGAGCAGTTCTTC. Translating gives CCAREGGDYSYNEQFF.

In the case of this clonotype: This may arise from a read error, as a much more abundant clone is one base away. The chain couples TRBV10-3 to TRBJ1-6; 8 bases line up with TRBD1. Germline values: CDR1 ENHRY, CDR2 SYGVKD. The trim removed 6 bases at V and 7 bases at J, leaving 11 bases unmatched. The CDR3 runs 16 residues. CDR3 in DNA: TGTGCCATCAGAGACTGGCAGGGGGCGAAGAATTCACCCCTCCACTTT. Its protein product is CAIRDWQGAKNSPLHF.

A few counts support this clonotype. The chain carries TRBV29-1 and TRBJ1-2, with D unresolved. Germline V gene data show CDR1 as SQVTM and CDR2 as ANQGSEA. The CDR3 totals 10 residues. V gave up 1 base and J gave up 7 bases, with 4 bases separating them. CDR3 residues: CSVEGGGYTF. The DNA of the CDR3 is TGCAGCGTTGAAGGGGGTGGCTACACCTTC. Based on the CDR3 plus reference TRBV29-1 and TRBJ1-2, the full variable domain is SAVISQKPSRDICQRGTSLTIQCQVDSQVTMMFWYRQQPGQSLTLIATANQGSEATYESGFVIDKFPISRPNLTFSTLTVSNMSPEDSSIYLCSVEGGGYTFGSGTRLTVV.

Many counts were recorded for this clonotype. The chain employs TRBV10-3 and TRBJ2-1, with D possibly TRBD2 on 6 matching bases. Trimming cost V 4 bases and J 3 bases, with 10 bases left between them. The CDR3 consists of 14 residues. Germline values: CDR1 ENHRY, CDR2 SYGVKD. The CDR3 reads CAISGGLNYNEQFF. In DNA, the CDR3 is TGTGCCATCAGTGGGGGACTGAACTACAATGAGCAGTTCTTC.

At least ten counts were recorded for this clonotype. This chain uses TRBV9 with TRBJ1-4; D may be TRBD1 (6 bases). V lost 2 bases and J 3 bases, leaving 11 bases between the germline ends. CDR1 is SGDLS, CDR2 YYNGEE, per germline. This CDR3 has 15 residues. The CDR3 reads CASSVRTASNEKLFF. The CDR3 DNA sequence: TGTGCCAGCAGCGTGCGGACAGCGTCTAATGAAAAACTGTTTTTT.

This clonotype was observed many times. The V call is TRBV5-1, the J call TRBJ2-5; 7 positions match TRBD1. This CDR3 has 16 amino acids. V was clipped by 6 bases and J by 2 bases; unmatched bases: 13. Per germline, CDR1 SGHRS and CDR2 YFSETQ. The CDR3 DNA sequence: TGCGCCAGCACGCCCTGGGGTCAACAGGGGCAAGAGACCCAGTACTTC. Protein: CASTPWGQQGQETQYF.

This clonotype occurred many times. The chain joins TRBV10-3 to TRBJ2-1, with 9 nucleotides matching TRBD1. Trimming took 2 bases from V and 9 from J; bases not matched to a gene: 2. The germline V gene encodes CDR1 ENHRY and CDR2 SYGVKD. This CDR3 has 13 amino acids. The chain's CDR3 is CAISETGGGEQFF. Here the CDR3 DNA reads TGTGCCATCAGTGAGACAGGGGGCGGTGAGCAGTTCTTC.

The J gene is TRBJ2-5, the V gene TRBV19; either TRBD1 or TRBD2 may supply D (6 bases each). Germline assignment: CDR1 LNHDA and CDR2 SQIVND (reference sequence). This CDR3 comprises 14 residues. Trimming took off 10 bases at V and 1 base at J, with 16 bases between the two ends. CDR3 sequence (DNA): TGTGCCACCACGAGAGGGGGGTCCCAAGAGACCCAGTACTTC. Translating it yields CATTRGGSQETQYF.

This clonotype was seen many times. The chain carries TRBV20-1 and TRBJ2-7; 7 bases fit TRBD1. This CDR3 region has 13 residues. Germline V gene data show CDR1 as DFQATT and CDR2 as SNEGSKA (reference sequence). V dropped 6 bases and J dropped 5; count of bases not matched to a gene: 10. The CDR3 protein is CSAGGQGVHEQYF. The CDR3 DNA reads as TGCAGTGCCGGAGGCCAGGGGGTCCACGAGCAGTACTTC.

This clonotype was observed a handful of times. The chain employs TRBV15 and TRBJ2-2; 7 bases agree with TRBD2. This CDR3 contains 15 residues. Germline CDR1 LNHNV, CDR2 YYDKDF (reference sequence). The ends lost 8 bases at V and 4 bases at J; junction bases unmatched: 10. CDR3 DNA sequence: TGTGCCACCTCCGAAGGGAGGGGTGGCACCGGGGAGCTGTTTTTT. The encoded protein is CATSEGRGGTGELFF.

The sample holds many counts of this clonotype. The CDR3 DNA reads TGTGCCATCAGTCCAACGGCGGGGCTGGGCGAGACCCAGTACTTC. It codes for CAISPTAGLGETQYF. The chain uses TRBV10-3 and TRBJ2-5, with D tentatively TRBD2 (6 bases). The length of the CDR3 is 15 residues. Trimming removed 5 bases from V and 5 bases from J, with 18 bases in between. Germline V gene data show CDR1 as ENHRY and CDR2 as SYGVKD.

This clonotype was seen many times. The rearrangement joins TRBV29-1 to TRBJ2-7, with D perhaps assigned TRBD1 or TRBD2 (5 bases each). V lost 4 bases to trimming and J lost 2 bases, with 12 bases between them. The CDR3 loop spans 13 amino acids. The germline V gene encodes CDR1 SQVTM and CDR2 ANQGSEA. The CDR3 is CSVGIGAPYEQYF. As DNA, the CDR3 is TGCAGCGTTGGAATCGGGGCTCCCTACGAGCAGTACTTC.

This clonotype occurred many times. The chain carries TRBV6-2 or TRBV6-3 and TRBJ1-5; no firm D call. The germline V gene has CDR1 MNHEY and CDR2 SVGEGT. The V end was cut by 6 bases, the J end by 6 bases, with 12 bases between. This CDR3 has 13 amino acids. CDR3 protein: CASRDGHFQPQHF. The CDR3 DNA is TGTGCCAGCAGGGACGGTCACTTTCAGCCCCAGCATTTT.

This clonotype has ten or more counts. The V call is TRBV18, the J call TRBJ2-1; D unresolved. The V and J ends lost 2 bases and 7 bases respectively, with 18 bases between them. CDR3 length: 16 residues. The germline V gene has CDR1 KGHSH and CDR2 LQKENI. CDR3 in DNA: TGTGCCAGCTCACCAACGAATCGTAACTCAGCGAATGAGCAGTTCTTC. As protein: CASSPTNRNSANEQFF.

This clonotype was seen ten or more times. This chain uses TRBV12-3 or TRBV12-4 with TRBJ2-1, with TRBD2 matching over 8 bases. The CDR3 is 14 residues long. V was pared by 2 bases and J by 10 bases, with 7 bases of the junction left unmatched. DNA of the CDR3: TGTGCCAGCAGTTTACGGGAGGGGACTGGGGAGCAGTTCTTC. Translating gives CASSLREGTGEQFF.